One and the same sample provided the 5 T cell receptor beta chains below, sequenced in a study of cytomegalovirus exposure and HLA in healthy donors. 13 Jbeta primers and 60 Vbeta primers were used for the PCR. Some clones are missing from TCRdb's copy, which holds only in-frame ones; the method was immunoSEQ multiplex PCR. Recorded for this sample: tens of thousands of clones. Sequencing was done on a sample of PBMCs. The source is a woman aged 40-49 years in good health and CMV-seronegative.

This chain links TRBV6-5 with TRBJ2-1; TRBD2 aligns across 9 bases. The CDR3 is made up of 16 amino acids. Unmatched junction bases numbered 7, after V lost 2 bases and J lost 5 bases. The germline V gene encodes CDR1 MNHEY and CDR2 SVGAGI. This chain's CDR3 is CASSYDLAGSNNEQFF. Here the CDR3 DNA reads TGTGCCAGCAGTTACGACCTAGCGGGGTCGAACAATGAGCAGTTCTTC.

This sequence joins TRBV6-5 and TRBJ1-5; TRBD1 matches at 8 bases. This CDR3 comprises 15 residues. With V trimmed by 5 bases and J by 1 base, 4 bases remained unmatched. The germline gives CDR1 MNHEY, CDR2 SVGAGI. The CDR3 DNA sequence: TGTGCCAGCAGTCTTACAGGGGGAAGCAATCAGCCCCAGCATTTT. Its translation is CASSLTGGSNQPQHF.

V gene TRBV6-1 combines with J gene TRBJ2-5; no clear D gene. CDR3 length: 13 residues. Trimming took 5 bases from V and 2 from J, leaving 9 bases between them. Germline V gives CDR1 MNHNS, CDR2 SASEGT. CDR3 in amino acids: CASSWAAQETQYF. The CDR3 DNA follows: TGTGCCAGCAGTTGGGCCGCACAAGAGACCCAGTACTTC.

This chain joins TRBV6-5 and TRBJ2-5; D is possibly TRBD1 (6 bases). V shed 5 bases and J shed 2 bases, with 15 bases lying between them. Germline V gene data show CDR1 as MNHEY and CDR2 as SVGAGI. This CDR3 is 15 amino acids long. CDR3 in amino acids: CASSTHLGGQETQYF. For the CDR3, the DNA is TGTGCCAGCAGTACCCACCTAGGGGGACAAGAGACCCAGTACTTC.

The chain recombines TRBV10-2 with TRBJ2-1; weak D call: TRBD2 (6 bases). Trimming pared 7 bases from V and 6 bases from J, leaving 13 bases between. Germline values: CDR1 WSHSY, CDR2 SAAADI. The CDR3 runs 13 residues. In DNA form, the CDR3 reads TGCGCCAGCACCGAGGACTACAGCAATGAGCAGTTCTTC. Its translation is CASTEDYSNEQFF.